Below are 27 T cell receptor beta chains sequenced from a single sample in a study of cytomegalovirus exposure and HLA in healthy donors. PCR used 60 Vbeta primers and 13 Jbeta primers. Sequenced by immunoSEQ multiplex PCR; TCRdb stores in-frame clones only, minus some. In the table there are some 80,000 clones, over 75% of which are singletons. Sequenced: PBMCs. Receptors were obtained from a human donor in good health.

V is TRBV5-1 and J is TRBJ2-5; 8 nucleotides match TRBD1. Germline CDR1 is SGHRS and CDR2 is YFSETQ. V shed 2 bases and J 3 bases; nucleotides not matched to a gene: 3. This CDR3 comprises 14 residues. The CDR3 bases are TGCGCCAGCAGCTTTGGGACAGGAGAAGAGACCCAGTACTTC. It encodes CASSFGTGEETQYF.

The J gene is TRBJ2-3, the V gene TRBV19; D is possibly TRBD1 (5 bases). The CDR3 consists of 16 residues. The ends were cut back, 5 bases at V and 0 bases at J, with 15 bases in the middle. Germline V gene sequence: CDR1 LNHDA, CDR2 SQIVND (reference sequence). This CDR3 is CASSSPSDSSTDTQYF. The CDR3 DNA is TGTGCCAGTAGTTCCCCCAGCGACAGTAGCACAGATACGCAGTATTTT.

The chain recombines TRBV2 with TRBJ1-1, with 7 bases matching TRBD1. Germline trimming cut 7 bases from V and 2 bases from J; bases unmatched to any gene: 10. Per germline, CDR1 SNHLY and CDR2 FYNNEI. The CDR3 has 15 amino acids. CDR3 in DNA: TGTGCCAGCAAACCACAGGGGTCCATCAACACTGAAGCTTTCTTT. Its protein is CASKPQGSINTEAFF.

Concerning this clone: A read error may account for a junction end that differs from germline. The CDR3 nucleotides read TGCGCCAGCAGTCAAAACCTGAGATTTGGGGGCCACGAGCAGTGCTTC. Its protein product is CASSQNLRFGGHEQCF. The gene calls are TRBV23-1 and TRBJ2-7, with TRBD1 as a possible D gene (6 bases). Being an ORF, TRBV23-1 has a function that is uncertain. The CDR3 has 16 residues.

This clone was recorded a few times. V and J are TRBV19 and TRBJ2-6, with D unresolved. V lost 3 bases to trimming and J lost 4 bases, with 10 bases between them. CDR1 and CDR2 from the germline V gene are LNHDA and SQIVND (reference sequence). The CDR3 spans 15 residues. CDR3 sequence reads: CASSIPVSGANVLTF. CDR3 coding DNA: TGTGCCAGTAGTATCCCGGTTTCAGGGGCCAACGTCCTGACTTTC.

The rearrangement links TRBV5-1 to TRBJ1-2, with unresolved D. Germline V gene data show CDR1 as SGHRS and CDR2 as YFSETQ. Deletions cut 0 bases from V and 1 base from J, with 7 bases between. The CDR3 loop spans 14 amino acids. CDR3 residues: CASSLAEGNYGYTF. CDR3 nucleotides: TGCGCCAGCAGCTTGGCCGAGGGTAACTATGGCTACACCTTC.

V gene TRBV18 combines with J gene TRBJ2-1; 7 positions match TRBD1. The CDR3 totals 13 residues. CDR1 KGHSH and CDR2 LQKENI come from the germline V gene. The V and J ends lost 2 bases and 7 bases, in that order; junction bases with no gene match: 2. CDR3 nucleotides: TGTGCCAGCTCACCATTCAGGGGGAATGAGCAGTTCTTC. Translation: CASSPFRGNEQFF.

This rearrangement joins TRBV6-5 to TRBJ2-7, with D possibly being TRBD2 (5 bases). This CDR3 has 15 residues. Trimming pared 6 bases from V and 3 bases from J, leaving 18 bases between. Germline lookup yields CDR1 MNHEY and CDR2 SVGAGI. CDR3 nucleotides: TGTGCCAGCAGCCTCGGGAACAGATGGGTCTACGAGCAGTACTTC. This translates into CASSLGNRWVYEQYF.

The table lists this clone with a few counts. V gene TRBV6-5 combines with J gene TRBJ2-7, with TRBD1 matching over 12 bases. The CDR3 sequence is 13 residues long. Germline V gives CDR1 MNHEY, CDR2 SVGAGI. Germline trimming cut 8 bases from V and 7 bases from J; bases unmatched to any gene: 6. The CDR3 bases are TGTGCCAGCGGACGGGACAGGGGGCGGGAGCAGTACTTC. This sequence encodes CASGRDRGREQYF.

In its sample, this clone was seen a few times. This rearrangement joins TRBV10-3 to TRBJ1-2; no clear D gene. The CDR3 consists of 14 residues. Per germline, CDR1 ENHRY and CDR2 SYGVKD. V was cut by 0 bases and J by 0 bases, with 5 bases left in between. The CDR3 DNA reads as TGTGCCATCAGTGAGTCCGCAGCTAACTATGGCTACACCTTC. Translating gives CAISESAANYGYTF.

This chain joins TRBV2 and TRBJ2-1; a weak D match, TRBD1 (5 bases). The CDR3 has 13 residues. From germline, CDR1 is SNHLY and CDR2 FYNNEI. Trimming removed 5 bases from V and 3 bases from J, with 8 bases in between. As DNA, the CDR3 is TGTGCCAGCAGTTCAGGGTACTACAATGAGCAGTTCTTC. Amino acid sequence: CASSSGYYNEQFF.

The chain recombines TRBV9 with TRBJ2-1; TRBD1 matches at 7 bases. The V and J ends lost 5 bases and 4 bases, in that order; junction bases with no gene match: 12. Per the germline V gene, CDR1 is SGDLS and CDR2 is YYNGEE. The CDR3 totals 16 residues. CDR3 bases: TGTGCCAGCAGTCTACAGGGGACCTCGCCGTACAATGAGCAGTTCTTC. Translating it yields CASSLQGTSPYNEQFF.

This clone was counted only a few times. The rearrangement joins TRBV5-6 to TRBJ2-3, with D possibly being TRBD2 (5 bases). V was clipped by 4 bases and J by 3 bases, with 9 bases between them. This CDR3 has 13 amino acids. Germline CDR1 SGHDT, CDR2 YYEEEE. As DNA, the CDR3 is TGTGCCAGCAGCCCGACGGGAACAGATACGCAGTATTTT. Protein: CASSPTGTDTQYF.

This clone has a handful of counts. The CDR3 nucleotides are TGCGCCAGCAGCCAAGATGAGGCTAGCTTGGTCACAGATACGCAGTATTTT. Translating gives CASSQDEASLVTDTQYF. This rearrangement joins TRBV4-1 to TRBJ2-3, with D perhaps TRBD2 (5 bases). Per germline, CDR1 MGHRA and CDR2 YSYEKL. The V end lost 0 bases, the J end lost 2 bases, and 15 bases lay between the germline ends. The CDR3 loop spans 17 amino acids.

The chain recombines TRBV2 with TRBJ2-7; 10 bases are shared with TRBD2. CDR3 length: 15 residues. V dropped 3 bases and J dropped 0; count of bases not matched to a gene: 2. CDR1 SNHLY and CDR2 FYNNEI come from the germline V gene. The CDR3 loop reads CASSDSSGSSYEQYF. CDR3 DNA: TGTGCCAGCAGTGACTCTAGCGGGAGCTCCTACGAGCAGTACTTC.

This rearrangement joins TRBV21-1 to TRBJ2-1; TRBD2 is the table's D call, not checked against the DNA. TRBV21-1 has pseudogene status. This CDR3 spans 16 amino acids. The CDR3 DNA reads TGTGCCAGCAGCATTAGACTAGCGGGGAGCTACAATGAGCAGTTCTTC. This translates into CASSIRLAGSYNEQFF.

The chain joins TRBV2 to TRBJ1-6; D unclear. From germline, CDR1 is SNHLY and CDR2 FYNNEI. This CDR3 contains 13 residues. V lost 4 bases and J lost 12, with 13 bases in between. This CDR3 is CASSGGPSGPLHF. The DNA of the CDR3 is TGTGCCAGCAGTGGTGGGCCGTCAGGACCCCTCCACTTT.

To note about this clone: One end of the junction varies from germline; a read error may be responsible. The V gene is TRBV13, the J gene TRBJ2-3; 10 bases agree with TRBD1. This CDR3 spans 15 amino acids. Germline CDR1 reads PRHDT; CDR2 reads FYEKMQ (reference sequence). The CDR3 protein is CASSLGTGGTDTQYF. In DNA, the CDR3 is TGTGCCAGCAGCCTAGGGACAGGGGGCACAGATACGCAGTATTTT.

This clone was seen once. One junction end disagrees with the germline gene, perhaps due to a read error. This sequence joins TRBV19 and TRBJ1-2; D is possibly TRBD1 (6 bases). The CDR3 has 14 residues. CDR1 and CDR2 from the germline V gene are LNHDA and SQIVND (reference sequence). CDR3 in amino acids: CASSPRTVVYGYPF. The CDR3, as DNA: TGTGCCAGTAGTCCACGGACAGTTGTCTATGGCTACCCCTTC.

This sequence joins TRBV15 and TRBJ2-7, with TRBD2 matching 8 bases. Germline CDR1 is LNHNV and CDR2 is YYDKDF (reference sequence). CDR3 length: 17 residues. The trim removed 1 base at V and 4 bases at J, leaving 12 bases unmatched. The CDR3 nucleotides are TGTGCCACCAGCAGAGGCCAAGGAGGGACTAGTATTTACGAGCAGTACTTC. Translating it yields CATSRGQGGTSIYEQYF.

Turning to this clone: The junction and the germline gene differ at one end; a read error may be behind it. The chain recombines TRBV2 with TRBJ1-2; no clear D. This CDR3 contains 14 residues. Germline loops: CDR1 SNHLY, CDR2 FYNNEI. CDR3 loop: CASPWGGINYGYPF. The CDR3 region has the DNA TGTGCCAGCCCTTGGGGAGGGATTAACTATGGCTACCCCTTC.

The V call is TRBV7-2, the J call TRBJ1-6, with a tentative D call TRBD1 (5 bases). Deletions cut 5 bases from V and 9 bases from J, with 17 bases between. The CDR3 is 15 residues long. Per germline, CDR1 SGHTA and CDR2 FQGNSA. The CDR3 sequence: CASSQQVGGGSPLHF. As DNA, the CDR3 is TGTGCCAGCAGCCAACAGGTCGGGGGTGGTTCACCCCTCCACTTT.

The J gene is TRBJ1-1, the V gene TRBV6-6, with 8 bases aligning to TRBD1. Germline CDR1 reads MNHNY; CDR2 reads SVGAGI (reference sequence). The CDR3 runs 13 residues. Trimming removed 5 bases from V and 5 bases from J; junction bases left unmatched: 4. The CDR3 protein is CASSTGGWTEAFF. CDR3 bases: TGTGCCAGCAGTACAGGGGGTTGGACTGAAGCTTTCTTT.

The V gene is TRBV9, the J gene TRBJ2-2, with 13 bases lining up with TRBD2. The length of the CDR3 is 16 residues. Germline V gene data show CDR1 as SGDLS and CDR2 as YYNGEE. Losses at the gene ends were 2 bases for V and 2 bases for J; bases not matched to a gene: 0. DNA of the CDR3: TGTGCCAGCAGCGTGGGACTAGCGGGAAACACCGGGGAGCTGTTTTTT. Its translation: CASSVGLAGNTGELFF.

The chain uses TRBV4-1 and TRBJ2-3; the match to TRBD2 covers 9 bases. CDR1 and CDR2 (germline): MGHRA, YSYEKL. V trimming: 3 bases; J trimming: 4 bases; junction bases outside the gene matches: 2. The length of the CDR3 is 14 residues. The DNA for the CDR3 is TGCGCCAGCAGCCAGGGGACTAGCCCAGATACGCAGTATTTT. Translating it yields CASSQGTSPDTQYF.

The chain joins TRBV5-8 to TRBJ2-3; TRBD1 matches 8 bases. The germline V gene encodes CDR1 SGHTS and CDR2 YDEGEE. Losses at the gene ends were 4 bases for V and 5 bases for J; bases not matched to a gene: 6. The CDR3 has 14 amino acids. The CDR3 DNA reads TGTGCCAGCAGCACCTACAGGGGGAAAGATACGCAGTATTTT. It translates to CASSTYRGKDTQYF.

This rearrangement joins TRBV5-4 to TRBJ2-7; 7 bases are a match to TRBD1. CDR1 and CDR2 from the germline V gene are SGHNT and YYREEE (reference sequence). V lost 4 bases, J lost 4 bases, and 5 bases stayed unmatched. The CDR3 length is 13 residues. The CDR3 bases are TGTGCCAGCAGCCCCGGGACAGCGTACGAGCAGTACTTC. Its protein product is CASSPGTAYEQYF.